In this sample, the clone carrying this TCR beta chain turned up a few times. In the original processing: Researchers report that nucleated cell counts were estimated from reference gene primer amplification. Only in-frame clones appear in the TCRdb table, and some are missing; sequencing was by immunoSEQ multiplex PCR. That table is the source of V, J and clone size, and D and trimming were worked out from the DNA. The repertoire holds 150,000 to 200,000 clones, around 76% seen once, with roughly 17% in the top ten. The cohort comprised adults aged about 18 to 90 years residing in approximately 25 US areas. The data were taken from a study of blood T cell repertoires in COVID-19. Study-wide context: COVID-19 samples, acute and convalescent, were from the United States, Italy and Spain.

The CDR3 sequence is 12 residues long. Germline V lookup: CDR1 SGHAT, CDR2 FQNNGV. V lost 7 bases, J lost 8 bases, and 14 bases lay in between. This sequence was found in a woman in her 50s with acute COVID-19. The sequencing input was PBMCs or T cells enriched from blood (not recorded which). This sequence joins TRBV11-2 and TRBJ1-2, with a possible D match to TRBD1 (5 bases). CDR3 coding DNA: TGTGCCAGCACCCTTCCGGGGGAGGGCTACACCTTC. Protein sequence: CASTLPGEGYTF.